This entry lists 15 T cell receptor beta chains sequenced from one sample in a study of T cell repertoires in cytomegalovirus infection. No antigen is known for these receptors. MiXCR, applied by TCRdb to the reads, yields one record per CDR3 protein. The sample comprises roughly 170,000 distinct CDR3 sequences, roughly 20% of which are singletons, and under 30% rests with the top ten. The sample in question was CD8+ T cells from cultured PBMCs, obtained from culture after CMV antigen stimulation. The receptor set was obtained from a human donor in good health (CMV status not recorded). Some clones in this sample may be carry-over from other donors' samples.

This clonotype was seen more than once but under ten times. The CDR3 coding sequence is TGTGCCAGCAGACCCTTCCGGCCCCTTGAGGAGCAGTTCTTC. Its translation: CASRPFRPLEEQFF. The rearrangement joins TRBV7-9 to TRBJ2-1, with D hard to call. The CDR3 totals 14 residues. In germline, CDR1 is SEHNR, CDR2 FQNEAQ (reference sequence). Trimming removed 6 bases from V and 10 bases from J, with 19 bases in between.

As for this clonotype: A much larger clone lies a single base off, so this may be a read error. The rearrangement links TRBV20-1 to TRBJ2-1; 7 bases are shared with TRBD1. The junction had 12 bases not matched to a gene; V was cut back by 7 bases and J by 3 bases. Germline lookup yields CDR1 DFQATT and CDR2 SNEGSKA (reference sequence). The CDR3 loop spans 15 amino acids. CDR3 residues: CSVGKQGINYNEQFF. The CDR3 nucleotides are TGCAGTGTAGGCAAACAGGGGATTAACTACAATGAGCAGTTCTTC.

The chain has TRBV20-1 and TRBJ2-1; unclear D gene. This CDR3 region has 12 residues. Per the germline V gene, CDR1 is DFQATT and CDR2 is SNEGSKA (reference sequence). Trimming pared 3 bases from V and 2 bases from J, leaving 5 bases between. For the CDR3, the DNA is TGCAGTGCTAGTAGGCCCTACAATGAGCAGTTCTTC. Translating it yields CSASRPYNEQFF.

This clonotype came up a few times. The V gene is TRBV2, the J gene TRBJ2-1; no clear D gene. V shed 0 bases and J shed 8 bases, with 11 bases lying between them. CDR3 length: 14 amino acids. Germline assignment: CDR1 SNHLY and CDR2 FYNNEI. CDR3 bases: TGTGCCAGCAGTGAAGCGAAGGGAATACATGAGCAGTTCTTC. Residues: CASSEAKGIHEQFF.

V gene TRBV29-1 combines with J gene TRBJ2-1, with TRBD1 identical over 9 bases. The junction had 4 bases not matched to a gene; V was cut back by 0 bases and J by 1 base. CDR1 is SQVTM and CDR2 is ANQGSEA in the germline V gene. This CDR3 contains 16 residues. CDR3 DNA sequence: TGCAGCGTTGAAGACGCGGACAGGGGATCCTACAATGAGCAGTTCTTC. It yields the protein CSVEDADRGSYNEQFF.

The chain has TRBV6-6 and TRBJ1-4; no reliable D call. The germline V and J ends were trimmed by 0 bases and 1 base, with 9 bases remaining between them. The germline CDR1 and CDR2 sequences are MNHNY and SVGAGI (reference sequence). The CDR3 extends over 16 amino acids. CDR3 coding DNA: TGTGCCAGCAGTTACTCTTTGTCAGGAACTAATGAAAAACTGTTTTTT. Translating it yields CASSYSLSGTNEKLFF.

About this clonotype: Sequence at one end of the junction differs from germline and may be a read error. The chain carries TRBV4-3 and TRBJ1-3; D remains unclear. The CDR3 is 16 residues long. In germline, CDR1 is LGHNA, CDR2 YSLEER. In nucleotides, the CDR3 is TGCGACAGCAGCCAAGATCATAGGGCGGCTGGAAACACCATATATTTT. Its protein product is CDSSQDHRAAGNTIYF.

In this sample, this clonotype turned up a few times. V usage is TRBV4-1 and J usage is TRBJ1-2; 9 positions match TRBD1. The V gene's germline CDR1 is MGHRA and CDR2 YSYEKL. This CDR3 has 15 residues. V lost 1 base to trimming and J lost 6 bases; unmatched junction nucleotides: 6. CDR3 nucleotides: TGCGCCAGCAGCCAAGTCCCTCGGACAGGGGATGGCTACACCTTC. Its translation is CASSQVPRTGDGYTF.

The chain combines TRBV6-1 with TRBJ1-2; D gene uncertain. CDR3 length equals 13 residues. Trimming stripped 7 bases from V and 3 bases from J, with 12 bases between. Per the germline V gene, CDR1 is MNHNS and CDR2 is SASEGT. The CDR3 DNA reads as TGTGCCAGCACCACCGACGGATACTATGGCTACACCTTC. Residues: CASTTDGYYGYTF.

The V and J genes are TRBV2 and TRBJ2-1; TRBD1 aligns across 10 bases. Losses at the gene ends were 2 bases for V and 8 bases for J; bases not matched to a gene: 6. The CDR3 sequence is 15 residues long. Germline CDR1 reads SNHLY; CDR2 reads FYNNEI. For the CDR3, the DNA is TGTGCCAGCAGTGAATTGACAGGGGGCCGAGATGAGCAGTTCTTC. This translates into CASSELTGGRDEQFF.

The CDR3 coding sequence is TGTGCCAGCAGTTACCCTAACCGGGCGGGTACCTACGAGCAGTACTTC. Translated, it gives CASSYPNRAGTYEQYF. The chain combines TRBV6-2 or TRBV6-3 with TRBJ2-7; possible D gene TRBD2, 5 bases. V gave up 2 bases and J gave up 2 bases, with 16 bases separating them. Germline CDR1 MNHEY, CDR2 SVGEGT. There are 16 residues in the CDR3.

On this clonotype itself: Relative to the germline gene, one junction end is altered; a read error may explain this. This chain connects TRBV6-6 to TRBJ2-7; TRBD2 might be the D (6 bases). CDR3 length: 15 amino acids. Germline V CDR1 and CDR2: MNHNY, SVGAGI (reference sequence). The CDR3 region is CASSYSRDSTYEQYF. DNA for the CDR3: TGTGCCAGCAGCTACTCCCGGGACTCCACCTACGAGCAGTACTTC.

This clonotype was counted a few times. This chain links TRBV7-2 with TRBJ2-3; D is possibly TRBD1 or TRBD2 (5 bases each). The V end was cut by 3 bases, the J end by 6 bases, with 16 bases between. Per the germline V gene, CDR1 is SGHTA and CDR2 is FQGNSA. There are 15 residues in the CDR3. The CDR3 sequence: CASSFRDLTGDTQYF. CDR3 bases: TGTGCCAGCAGCTTCCGGGACCTTACCGGGGATACGCAGTATTTT.

This clonotype has more than one count but fewer than ten. The V gene is TRBV4-2, the J gene TRBJ1-6, with 7 positions matching TRBD1. J lost 10 bases, V lost 3 bases, and 6 bases had no gene match. This CDR3 has 14 residues. Germline V gene data show CDR1 as LGHNA and CDR2 as YNFKEQ. DNA for the CDR3: TGTGCCAGCAGCCATTACAGGGGAAACTCACCCCTCCACTTT. This gives the protein CASSHYRGNSPLHF.

DNA for the CDR3: TGTGCCAGCAGTTTATCGCTGGGGAGCTCCTACAATGAGCAGTTCTTC. It is translated as CASSLSLGSSYNEQFF. The J gene is TRBJ2-1, the V gene TRBV27, with a weak D call TRBD2 (5 bases). The germline CDR1 and CDR2 sequences are MNHEY and SMNVEV (reference sequence). The CDR3 length is 16 residues. V lost 0 bases to trimming and J lost 0 bases, with 9 bases between them.